Listed below are T cell receptor beta chains from one sample, sequenced in a study of human versus mouse CDR3 diversity and MHC coevolution. Assay: immunoSEQ multiplex PCR; the TCRdb copy retains only in-frame clones and omits some. The data show about 81,000 clones, 80% to 95% seen once. The sample taken for sequencing was naive CD4+ T cells from blood. These receptors were collected from a person aged 25-75 years in good health. The CDR3 runs from the conserved cysteine through the conserved F or W. The order of the fields is J gene, V gene, D gene, clone size, CDR3 DNA, CDR3 protein. A D gene is named only where the DNA matches it firmly. The size entry is marked missing in some rows and otherwise reads once, few, many or a size class.

>TRBJ1-4|TRBV7-9|-|-
TGTACCAGCAGCTTTAGGCAGGGCGGTGAAAAACTGTTTTTT
CTSSFRQGGEKLFF
>TRBJ1-5|TRBV6-5|-|-
TGTGCCTGTCAGGGGATAAGCAATCAGCCCCAGCATTTT
CACQGISNQPQHF
>TRBJ2-7|TRBV9|TRBD2|-
TGTGCCAGCAGCGCCCGGGACGGGGGGAACTACGAGCAGTACTTC
CASSARDGGNYEQYF
>TRBJ2-7|TRBV5-1|TRBD1|-
TGCGCCAGCAGCCTGGAGAGGGGGCCCAGTAACGAGCAGTACTTC
CASSLERGPSNEQYF
>TRBJ1-4|TRBV9|TRBD1|-
TGTGCCAGCAGCGTAGCGTCGGCCAGGGGGCGCGGGTCAACTAATGAAAAACTGTTTTTT
CASSVASARGRGSTNEKLFF
>TRBJ2-1|TRBV12-5|TRBD1|-
TGTGCTAGTGGTTTGGTACTCGACAGGGCCTACAATGAGCAGTTCTTC
CASGLVLDRAYNEQFF
>TRBJ1-1|TRBV5-4|-|-
TGTGCCAGCAGCTCTGCCGGGACTGAAGCTTTCTTT
CASSSAGTEAFF
>TRBJ1-2|TRBV6-5|TRBD1|-
TGTGCCAGCAGTTACTCGGACAGGATTGAGGGCTACACCTTC
CASSYSDRIEGYTF
>TRBJ2-7|TRBV30|-|-
TGTGCCTCTCAAGATGCGGGACGTACCTCCTACGAGCAGTACTTC
CASQDAGRTSYEQYF
>TRBJ1-4|TRBV7-2|TRBD1|-
TGTGCCAGCGGTAGGGACAGTAATGAAAAACTGTTTTTT
CASGRDSNEKLFF
>TRBJ2-7|TRBV2|-|-
TGTGCCAGCAGGGGGACTCTGCTCTCCTACGAGCAGTACTTC
CASRGTLLSYEQYF
>TRBJ1-1|TRBV5-8|-|few
TGTGCCAGCAGCTCCCCGCGGGAATTGGACACTGAAGCTTTCTTT
CASSSPRELDTEAFF
>TRBJ2-1|TRBV5-1|-|-
TGCGCCAGCAGCCTTCTACGGGGTAACAATGAGCAGTTCTTC
CASSLLRGNNEQFF
>TRBJ2-5|TRBV5-4|-|-
TGTGCCAGCAGCGGGAGGGGGGGAGAGACCCAGTACTTC
CASSGRGGETQYF
>TRBJ1-1|TRBV7-3|TRBD1|once
TGTGCCAGCAGCTTAAGGATGGGACAGGGAGCTTTCTTT
CASSLRMGQGAFF
>TRBJ1-4|TRBV7-9|-|-
TGTGCCAGCAGACGTGGGGGGGCAGAGGAAAAACTGTTTTTT
CASRRGGAEEKLFF
>TRBJ1-5|TRBV28|-|-
TGTGCCAGCGCCCCAGGGAATAGCAATCAGCCCCAGCATTTT
CASAPGNSNQPQHF